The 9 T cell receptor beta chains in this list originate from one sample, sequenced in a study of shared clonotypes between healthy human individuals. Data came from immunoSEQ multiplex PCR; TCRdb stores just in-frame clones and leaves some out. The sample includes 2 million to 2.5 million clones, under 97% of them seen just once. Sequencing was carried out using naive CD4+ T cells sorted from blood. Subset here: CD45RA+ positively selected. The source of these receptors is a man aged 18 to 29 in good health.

CDR3 sequence (DNA): TGTGCTAGCTGTAACTCCGCGACAGATACGCAGTATTTT. Protein: CASCNSATDTQYF. V usage is TRBV7-7 and J usage is TRBJ2-3; D is uncertain. The CDR3 is 13 residues long. CDR1 is SSHAT and CDR2 is FNYEAQ in the germline V gene (reference sequence).

CDR3 in DNA: TGCAGCGTTGGAAGTGTCTACGAGCAGTACTTC. Protein product: CSVGSVYEQYF. The gene calls are TRBV29-1 and TRBJ2-7; D gene unclear. Trimming stripped 4 bases from V and 3 bases from J, with 7 bases between. This CDR3 has 11 amino acids. The germline gives CDR1 SQVTM, CDR2 ANQGSEA.

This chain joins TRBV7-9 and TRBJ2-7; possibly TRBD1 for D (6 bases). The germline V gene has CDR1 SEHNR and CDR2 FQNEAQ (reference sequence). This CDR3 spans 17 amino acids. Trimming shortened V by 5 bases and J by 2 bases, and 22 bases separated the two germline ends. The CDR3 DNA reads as TGTGCCAGCAGCCCTATAAGGGCACAGGGTTATGCCTACGAGCAGTACTTC. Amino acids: CASSPIRAQGYAYEQYF.

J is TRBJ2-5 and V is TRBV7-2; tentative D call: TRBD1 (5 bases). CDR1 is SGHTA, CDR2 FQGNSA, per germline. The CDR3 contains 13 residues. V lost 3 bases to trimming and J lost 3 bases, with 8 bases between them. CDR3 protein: CASSFDSKETQYF. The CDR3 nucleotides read TGTGCCAGCAGCTTCGACAGTAAAGAGACCCAGTACTTC.

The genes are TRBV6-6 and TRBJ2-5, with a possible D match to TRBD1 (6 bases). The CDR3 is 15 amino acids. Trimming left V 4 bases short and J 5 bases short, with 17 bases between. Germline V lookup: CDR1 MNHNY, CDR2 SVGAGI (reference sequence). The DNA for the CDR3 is TGTGCCAGCAGTTTCAGCTCCGGGACAAGGGAGACCCAGTACTTC. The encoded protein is CASSFSSGTRETQYF.

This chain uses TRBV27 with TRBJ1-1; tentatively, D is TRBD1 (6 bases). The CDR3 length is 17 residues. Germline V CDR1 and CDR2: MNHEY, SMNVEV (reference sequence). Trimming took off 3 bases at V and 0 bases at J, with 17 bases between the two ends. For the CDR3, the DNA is TGTGCCAGCAGTTTTTATGGACAGAGCCCTATGAACACTGAAGCTTTCTTT. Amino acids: CASSFYGQSPMNTEAFF.

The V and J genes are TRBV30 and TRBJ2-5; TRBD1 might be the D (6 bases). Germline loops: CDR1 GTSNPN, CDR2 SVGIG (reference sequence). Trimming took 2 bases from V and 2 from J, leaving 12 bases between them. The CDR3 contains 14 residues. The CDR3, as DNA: TGTGCCTGGAGTTCCCAGGGGACGCAAGAGACCCAGTACTTC. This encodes CAWSSQGTQETQYF.

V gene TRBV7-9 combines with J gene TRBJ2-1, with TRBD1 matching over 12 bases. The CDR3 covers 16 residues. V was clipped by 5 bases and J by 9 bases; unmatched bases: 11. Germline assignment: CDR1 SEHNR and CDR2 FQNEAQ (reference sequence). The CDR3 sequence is CASSKLGDRGRIEQFF. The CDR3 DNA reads TGTGCCAGCAGCAAACTAGGGGACAGGGGGCGGATTGAGCAGTTCTTC.

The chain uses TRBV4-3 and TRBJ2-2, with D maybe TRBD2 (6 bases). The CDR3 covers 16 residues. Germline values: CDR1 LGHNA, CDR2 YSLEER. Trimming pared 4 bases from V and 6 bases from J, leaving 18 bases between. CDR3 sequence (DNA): TGCGCCAGCAGCCCAGTAACTAGCCCAACTCCCGGGGAGCTGTTTTTT. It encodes CASSPVTSPTPGELFF.